This T cell receptor (beta chain) derives from a study of blood T cell repertoires in COVID-19. J gave up 5 bases and V 5 bases, and 3 bases lay outside the gene matches. The CDR3 is 13 residues long. Sequenced by immunoSEQ multiplex PCR; TCRdb stores in-frame clones only, minus some. The sample holds tens of thousands of clones, over 75% seen once. The sample taken for sequencing was peripheral blood. The chain joins TRBV12-3 or TRBV12-4 to TRBJ1-2, with 9 bases identical to TRBD1. The TCR sequence derives from a man older than 75 with acute or convalescent COVID-19. In nucleotides, the CDR3 is TGTGCCAGCAGTCCCGGACAGGGGTATGGCTACACCTTC. It encodes CASSPGQGYGYTF.